This T cell receptor beta chain was sequenced for a study of spatial heterogeneity in lung cancer. Across the whole study: Within tumor regions, the number of TCR transcripts tracked closely with a T cell module score obtained from matched bulk RNA-seq.

The germline V gene has CDR1 SQVTM and CDR2 ANQGSEA. The V and J ends lost 1 base and 8 bases respectively, with 8 bases between them. The CDR3 length is 11 residues. Regarding the study as a whole: Higher tumor mutation counts went along with higher counts of expanded intratumoral alpha and beta TCRs.

A unique molecular identifier was carried by every single TCR cDNA molecule. Each CDR3 protein gets one entry after TCRdb re-called the 5' RACE reads with MiXCR. Here the sample spans nearly 25,000 distinct CDR3 sequences, roughly 10% being singletons. Time point reported: sample taken at primary tumor resection. Donation came from 70 or so patients with untreated early-stage non-small cell lung cancer. No cell sorting; template was whole RNA from tumor, lung tissue or PBMC. Many counts were recorded for this clonotype. Antigen specificity is unknown. Sequencing used lung tumor tissue, obtained at surgery. The chain uses TRBV29-1 and TRBJ1-2; no firm D call. The TCR was taken from a male donor with early-stage non-small cell lung cancer. The CDR3 bases are TGCAGCGTTGAAGGGGAAAGAGGCTACACCTTC. It translates to CSVEGERGYTF.